This T cell receptor beta chain stems from a study of neurological immune-mediated disorders. The overall study: Of the 34 patients with multiple sclerosis, about 31 had relapsing-remitting MS, whereas the remaining 3 had secondary progressive MS.

There are many counts of this clonotype. The antigen remains unidentified. Synthesis of cDNA was performed by 5'RACE using 10-nucleotide random UMIs. Every sequencing run drew on 15-18 subjects and yielded over 190 million TCR-beta sequences. MiXCR, applied by TCRdb to the 5' RACE reads, yields one record per CDR3 protein. The top ten hold about 3% of the sample, which has under 80,000 distinct CDR3 sequences, roughly 5.6% seen once. Germline CDR1 is SGHRS and CDR2 is YFSETQ. The CDR3 totals 15 residues. Trimming took 3 bases from V and 3 from J; bases not matched to a gene: 7. Study-wide points: For the multiple sclerosis repertoire cluster, no association with any clinical or MRI feature was found.

The V call is TRBV5-1, the J call TRBJ2-5; 8 bases match TRBD1. Sequencing input: PBMCs. This TCR came from a woman under 40 with multiple sclerosis. The CDR3 region has the DNA TGCGCCAGCAGCTGGACTGGACAGGGTAAAGAGACCCAGTACTTC. Protein: CASSWTGQGKETQYF.